The subject of this entry is one TCR beta chain. V was pared by 4 bases and J by 3 bases, with 5 bases of the junction left unmatched. CDR1 and CDR2 from the germline V gene are MGHDK and SYGVNS. The CDR3 has 15 amino acids. This entry belongs to a study of blood T cell repertoires in COVID-19. In the original workflow: Reference gene primer amplification yielded estimated nucleated cell counts. Libraries were prepared by immunoSEQ multiplex PCR; TCRdb keeps only in-frame clonotypes and omits some of them. V, J and clone size were drawn from that table, and D and trimming were deduced from the DNA. The table records some 250,000 clones, roughly 88% of them present only once.

The sequenced sample consisted of peripheral blood. The receptor was isolated from a young woman with acute or convalescent COVID-19. The chain couples TRBV25-1 to TRBJ2-7; 11 bases match TRBD2. CDR3 loop: CASSVPGTSGYEQYF. CDR3 DNA sequence: TGTGCCAGCAGTGTACCTGGGACTAGCGGCTACGAGCAGTACTTC.